This TCR beta chain derives from a study of blood T cell repertoires in COVID-19. About the research overall: In each case, the material was cDNA or gDNA derived from T cells, B-cell-depleted T cells, or PBMCs.

TCRdb's table, derived via immunoSEQ multiplex PCR, lists solely in-frame clones and lacks some. In the table there are fewer than 15,000 clones, roughly 88% of which are singletons. The sequence was collected from a human donor in a cohort sampled during active COVID-19. The sequenced sample was peripheral blood.

CDR3 bases: TGTGCCAGCAAAAAGGGACAGAACCTAGCCAAAAACATTCAGTACTTC. This gives the protein CASKKGQNLAKNIQYF. This chain joins TRBV6-6 and TRBJ2-4; TRBD1 matches at 7 bases. This CDR3 contains 16 residues. V was pared by 7 bases and J by 0 bases, with 9 bases of the junction left unmatched. Germline V gives CDR1 MNHNY, CDR2 SVGAGI (reference sequence).